These T cell receptor beta chains were read from a single sample in a study of OX40 agonist ivuxolimab in advanced cancers. The method was immunoSEQ multiplex PCR; TCRdb's version includes in-frame clones alone and lacks a portion of them. The sample lists fewer than 85,000 clones; around four fifths were seen once. The input for sequencing was CD4+ or CD8+ T cells sorted from blood, taken in a trial of the OX40 agonist ivuxolimab. The receptor set was obtained from an adult with an advanced solid tumor such as melanoma, head and neck, liver or kidney cancer. Each CDR3 is given with its conserved first and last residue. Fields, in order: V gene, J gene, D gene, clone size, CDR3 protein, CDR3 DNA. D genes are given only for firm matches. A row's size may be missing; if present it is once, few, many or a size class.

TRBV4-3	TRBJ2-2	NA	NA	CASSLQNEAGELFF	TGCGCCAGCAGCCTCCAAAATGAGGCCGGGGAGCTGTTTTTT
TRBV5-5	TRBJ1-1	TRBD1	NA	CASSFGTVNTEAFF	TGTGCCAGCAGTTTCGGGACAGTCAACACTGAAGCTTTCTTT
TRBV10-3	TRBJ1-1	NA	NA	CAISETLGDTEAFF	TGTGCCATCAGTGAGACTCTTGGTGACACTGAAGCTTTCTTT
TRBV27	TRBJ1-4	NA	NA	CASSFVGNNEKLFF	TGTGCCAGCAGTTTCGTAGGGAATAATGAAAAACTGTTTTTT
TRBV21-1	TRBJ2-1	NA	NA	CASSRLLAGGENEQFF	TGTGCCAGCAGCAGGTTACTAGCGGGAGGTGAGAATGAGCAGTTCTTC
TRBV7-3	TRBJ2-1	TRBD2	NA	CASSLWGGSGSREQFF	TGTGCCAGCAGCTTATGGGGAGGGAGCGGGTCGCGGGAGCAGTTCTTC
TRBV5-1	TRBJ2-2	NA	NA	CASCRAQGPTGELFF	TGCGCCAGCTGTCGGGCCCAAGGACCCACCGGGGAGCTGTTTTTT
TRBV28	TRBJ2-7	NA	once	CASSLRGAEQYF	TGTGCCAGCAGTTTACGGGGGGCCGAGCAGTACTTC
TRBV21-1	TRBJ2-1	NA	NA	CATSPGAYNEQFF	TGTGCCACCTCGCCGGGGGCCTACAATGAGCAGTTCTTC
TRBV11-2	TRBJ2-7	TRBD1	NA	CASSFRTGERGSYEQYF	TGTGCCAGCAGCTTCCGGACAGGGGAGAGGGGGTCCTACGAGCAGTACTTC
TRBV4-2	TRBJ2-5	TRBD2	once	CASSQVFAGGNQETQYF	TGTGCCAGCAGCCAAGTTTTCGCGGGGGGAAACCAAGAGACCCAGTACTTC
TRBV6-4	TRBJ2-3	NA	NA	CASSPSWGTDTQYF	TGTGCCAGCAGCCCCTCCTGGGGCACAGATACGCAGTATTTT
TRBV27	TRBJ2-7	TRBD2	once	CASSLGGVLSYEQYF	TGTGCCAGCAGTTTAGGGGGGGTCCTGTCCTACGAGCAGTACTTC